This T cell receptor beta chain comes out of a study of CD8+CD57+ T cells in acquired aplastic anemia. Study results and caveats: It was found that under 30 CD8+ CDR3 sequences were shared between patients and controls.

CDR1 and CDR2 from the germline V gene are DFQATT and SNEGSKA (reference sequence). This CDR3 contains 13 residues. With respect to this clonotype: Its target is not known. A much bigger clone sits one base away, suggesting this may be a read error.

The use of genomic DNA as template underpinned the TCR beta VDJ and CDR3 profiling. MiXCR, applied by TCRdb to the reads, yields one record per CDR3 protein. The table shows some 200,000 distinct CDR3 sequences, with about a third occurring only once. The chain couples TRBV20-1 to TRBJ2-1, with 7 bases identical to TRBD2. The TCR originated in a human donor in good health, serving as a control. The specimen was sorted CD4+, CD8+, or CD8+CD57+ T cells (not recorded which) from PBMCs. CDR3 DNA sequence: TGCAGTGGTGGGAGGGAGGTCTACAATGAGCAGCTCTTC. Amino acids: CSGGREVYNEQLF.